A selection of T cell receptor beta chains follows, all from one sample in a study of identical twins. TCRdb re-called the 5' RACE reads through MiXCR, storing one row per CDR3 protein. The sample lists some 660,000 distinct CDR3 sequences, over 8.5% seen once, with around 0.98% in the top ten. The same sample was also studied in work on yellow fever vaccine responses in identical twins.

Sequences were obtained from PBMCs. The receptor source for this set is a young woman in good health. CDR3s include the opening cysteine and the closing phenylalanine or tryptophan. A D gene is named only where the DNA matches it firmly. Expanded clones are given a class, and other clones once, few, many or no size at all.

V,size,J,D,CDR3,DNA
TRBV4-3,many,TRBJ2-3,TRBD2,CASSPLAGARGDTQYF,TGCGCCAGCAGCCCTTTAGCGGGAGCCAGGGGAGATACGCAGTATTTT
TRBV5-1,NA,TRBJ2-7,TRBD1,CASSSAYRDSYEQYF,TGCGCCAGCAGCTCCGCCTACCGGGACAGCTACGAGCAGTACTTC
TRBV11-2,NA,TRBJ2-7,NA,CASSLANRDEQYF,TGTGCCAGCAGCTTGGCCAACAGGGACGAGCAGTACTTC
TRBV6-2/TRBV6-3,NA,TRBJ2-7,NA,CASSYGQLDYEQYF,TGTGCCAGCAGTTACGGACAGCTGGACTACGAGCAGTACTTC
TRBV25-1,few,TRBJ1-2,TRBD1,CASSEYSRDRESDGYTF,TGTGCCAGCAGTGAATATAGTCGGGACAGGGAGAGTGATGGCTACACCTTC
TRBV29-1,many,TRBJ2-1,TRBD2,CSVEVSGRAKQFF,TGCAGCGTTGAAGTTAGCGGGAGGGCCAAGCAGTTCTTC
TRBV6-4,NA,TRBJ2-1,TRBD2,CASSSGGANEQFF,TGTGCCAGCAGTAGCGGGGGGGCCAATGAGCAGTTCTTC
TRBV29-1,many,TRBJ2-3,NA,CSVEVPLGTDTQYF,TGCAGCGTTGAAGTCCCCCTTGGCACAGATACGCAGTATTTT
TRBV12-3/TRBV12-4,NA,TRBJ2-7,NA,CASASGGLYEQYF,TGTGCCAGCGCTTCTGGTGGGTTGTACGAGCAGTACTTC
TRBV9,NA,TRBJ2-5,NA,CASSVGRLEIETQYF,TGTGCCAGCAGCGTAGGGAGACTAGAGATTGAGACCCAGTACTTC
TRBV15,NA,TRBJ2-5,TRBD1,CATSREQGYQETQYF,TGTGCCACCAGCAGGGAACAGGGGTACCAAGAGACCCAGTACTTC
TRBV12-3/TRBV12-4,many,TRBJ2-3,NA,CASSFFRAQYF,TGTGCCAGCAGTTTTTTCAGGGCGCAGTATTTT
TRBV10-3,NA,TRBJ1-1,TRBD1,CVISAGTATYSTEAFF,TGTGTCATCAGTGCAGGGACAGCAACCTATTCCACTGAAGCTTTCTTT